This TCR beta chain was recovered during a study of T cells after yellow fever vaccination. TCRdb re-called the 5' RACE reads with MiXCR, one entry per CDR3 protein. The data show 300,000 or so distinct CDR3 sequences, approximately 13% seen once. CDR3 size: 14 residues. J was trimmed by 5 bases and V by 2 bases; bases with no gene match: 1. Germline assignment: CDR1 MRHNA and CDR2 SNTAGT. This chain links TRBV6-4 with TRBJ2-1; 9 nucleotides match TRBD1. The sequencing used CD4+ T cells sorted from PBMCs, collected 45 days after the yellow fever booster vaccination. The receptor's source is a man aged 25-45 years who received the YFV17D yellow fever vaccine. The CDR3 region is CASSDDRGNNEQFF. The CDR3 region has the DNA TGTGCCAGCAGTGACGACAGGGGGAACAATGAGCAGTTCTTC.